One and the same sample provided the 13 T cell receptor beta chains below, sequenced in a study of tumor and adjacent non-tumor tissue in lung cancer. The template was RNA from unsorted bulk tissue. Three rounds of nested PCR, following a modified ARM-PCR protocol, produced the TCRbeta library. One entry per CDR3 protein results from TCRdb running MiXCR on the multiplex PCR reads. The profile shows fewer than 150,000 distinct CDR3 sequences, around 61% of them singletons. The sample comprised lung tumor tissue. The source is a man between 60 and 75 years old with small cell lung cancer.

The chain has TRBV6-1 and TRBJ2-7, with D unclear. The CDR3 runs 14 residues. Germline V lookup: CDR1 MNHNS, CDR2 SASEGT. Trimming left V 0 bases short and J 6 bases short, with 12 bases between. DNA of the CDR3: TGTGCCAGCAGTGAAGCGCAGGACCCGCGCGAGCAGTACTTC. This translates into CASSEAQDPREQYF.

As to this clonotype: The junction shows a germline mismatch at one end, possibly a read error. The rearrangement uses TRBV4-1 and TRBJ2-1; weak D call: TRBD2 (5 bases). Germline V CDR1 and CDR2: MGHRA, YSYEKL. The CDR3 is 16 residues long. CDR3 sequence: CASSQGTGASYNEQFF. DNA of the CDR3: TGCGCCAGCAGCCAAGGGACTGGCGCATCCTACAATGAGCAATTCTTC.

Details on this clonotype: Possible read error: a much larger clone is one base away. This rearrangement joins TRBV6-6 to TRBJ1-4; no definite D call. Germline V gene lookup returns CDR1 MNHNY and CDR2 SVGAGI (reference sequence). The CDR3 is made up of 15 amino acids. The CDR3 sequence: CASSRNGKTNEKLLF. The CDR3, as DNA: TGTGCCAGCAGTCGTAACGGGAAAACTAATGAAAAACTGTTATTT.

A word on this clonotype: A much larger clone differs from this one at a single base, so this may be a read error. The chain has TRBV30 and TRBJ2-5, with 15 bases identical to TRBD2. Germline V gene lookup returns CDR1 GTSNPN and CDR2 SVGIG (reference sequence). There are 18 residues in the CDR3. Germline trimming cut 0 bases from V and 5 bases from J; bases unmatched to any gene: 10. CDR3 sequence (DNA): TGTGCCTGGAGTGTTCGGACTAGCGGGAGGGCTCATCGGGAGACCCAGTACTTC. Its protein product is CAWSVRTSGRAHRETQYF.

This clonotype was observed once. One junction end disagrees with the germline gene, perhaps due to a read error. The rearrangement uses TRBV6-1 and TRBJ2-7; 9 bases fit TRBD1. This CDR3 has 16 residues. CDR1 MNHNS and CDR2 SASEGT come from the germline V gene. This chain's CDR3 is CVSRRVWPRDRVEQYF. Here the CDR3 DNA reads TGTGTCAGCAGGCGGGTTTGGCCCCGGGACAGGGTCGAACAGTACTTC.

The rearrangement links TRBV29-1 to TRBJ1-1, with 7 positions matching TRBD1. The junction had 13 bases not matched to a gene; V was cut back by 5 bases and J by 10 bases. In germline, CDR1 is SQVTM, CDR2 ANQGSEA. CDR3 length equals 13 residues. CDR3 nucleotides: TGCAGCGTTTCCTCAGGGACAGCCAAGCCAGCTTTCTTT. This sequence encodes CSVSSGTAKPAFF. The whole variable domain, filled in from reference TRBV29-1 and TRBJ1-1, reads SAVISQKPSRDICQRGTSLTIQCQVDSQVTMMFWYRQQPGQSLTLIATANQGSEATYESGFVIDKFPISRPNLTFSTLTVSNMSPEDSSIYLCSVSSGTAKPAFFGQGTRLTVV.

A note on this clonotype: A read error may explain this, as a much larger clone is one base away. The genes are TRBV6-6 and TRBJ2-5; TRBD2 matches at 8 bases. Per the germline V gene, CDR1 is MNHNY and CDR2 is SVGAGI (reference sequence). V lost 5 bases to trimming and J lost 3 bases; unmatched junction nucleotides: 14. The CDR3 spans 17 residues. CDR3 protein: CASSPLGLVGGKETQYF. CDR3 nucleotides: TGTGCCAGCAGTCCACTGGGACTAGTGGGAGGAAAAGAGACCCAGTACTTC.

About this clonotype: Given a much more abundant clone one base away, this may be a read error. Given the absence of the conserved phenylalanine or tryptophan at the CDR3 end, a read error is likely. The V call is TRBV20-1, the J call TRBJ2-5; D is unresolved. Germline-derived CDR1 and CDR2 are DFQATT and SNEGSKA (reference sequence). This CDR3 has 13 amino acids. V lost 3 bases to trimming and J lost 7 bases, with 15 bases between them. CDR3 nucleotide sequence: TGCAGTGCTAGTTCGCTAGACGATGGGACCCAGTACATC. Protein: CSASSLDDGTQYI.

Turning to this clonotype: The junction does not match germline at one end; this may be a read error. J is TRBJ1-4 and V is TRBV12-3 or TRBV12-4, with D possibly matching TRBD1 (5 bases). CDR3 length: 16 residues. The CDR3 sequence: CVSSLAAGRGNGKLFF. CDR3 nucleotides: TGTGTCAGCAGTTTGGCTGCGGGGAGGGGCAATGGAAAACTGTTTTTT.

The chain is built from TRBV20-1 and TRBJ2-7, with 8 bases aligning to TRBD2. Germline CDR1 and CDR2: DFQATT and SNEGSKA (reference sequence). Germline trimming cut 3 bases from V and 3 bases from J; bases unmatched to any gene: 4. CDR3 length: 13 amino acids. CDR3 in DNA: TGCAGTGCTAGTAGCGGGGCCCACTACGAGCAGTACTTC. This sequence encodes CSASSGAHYEQYF.

This sequence joins TRBV20-1 and TRBJ2-5; possible D gene TRBD2, 6 bases. V lost 2 bases and J lost 5, with 18 bases in between. Germline CDR1 DFQATT, CDR2 SNEGSKA (reference sequence). This CDR3 is built from 15 residues. The CDR3: CSARIARDFGETQYF. Written as DNA, the CDR3 is TGCAGTGCTAGAATAGCCCGGGACTTTGGGGAGACCCAGTACTTC.

This clonotype was recorded at least ten times. The chain joins TRBV11-1 to TRBJ2-1; D unresolved. V was clipped by 5 bases and J by 10 bases, with 12 bases between them. This CDR3 spans 12 amino acids. The germline gives CDR1 SGHAT, CDR2 FQDESV (reference sequence). CDR3 protein: CASSPWRFEQFF. The DNA of the CDR3 is TGTGCCAGCAGCCCCTGGCGCTTCGAGCAGTTCTTC.

With regard to this clonotype: A much larger clone lies one base from this, so it may be a read error. The chain couples TRBV6-1 to TRBJ2-6, with TRBD1 matching over 9 bases. With V trimmed by 7 bases and J by 0 bases, 4 bases remained unmatched. This CDR3 has 16 residues. Germline CDR1 reads MNHNS; CDR2 reads SASEGT. The CDR3 DNA reads as TGTGCCAGCATACAGGGGGCTATCTCTGGGGCCAACGTCCTGACTTTC. This codes for CASIQGAISGANVLTF.